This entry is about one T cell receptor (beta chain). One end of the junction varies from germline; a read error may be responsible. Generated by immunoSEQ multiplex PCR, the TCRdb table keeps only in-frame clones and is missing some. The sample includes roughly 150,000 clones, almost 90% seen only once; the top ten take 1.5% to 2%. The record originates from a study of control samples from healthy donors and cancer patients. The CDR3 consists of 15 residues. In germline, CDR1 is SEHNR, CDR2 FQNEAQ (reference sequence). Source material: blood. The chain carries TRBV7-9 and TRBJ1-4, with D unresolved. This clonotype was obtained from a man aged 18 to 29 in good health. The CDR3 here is CASSLAEDAKEKLFF. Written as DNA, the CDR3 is TGTGCCAGCAGCTTAGCTGAGGACGCTAAGGAAAAACTGTTTTTT.